This T cell receptor beta chain was documented in a study of blood T cell repertoires in COVID-19. Study-level information: The study drew acute and convalescent COVID-19 samples from the United States, Italy and Spain.

Original data processing: From reference gene primer amplification, estimates of nucleated cell counts were derived. The repertoire was sequenced with immunoSEQ multiplex PCR; TCRdb's copy has only in-frame clones and lacks some. Clone size and V and J calls were adopted from that table, with D and trimming inferred from the DNA. The data show about 75,000 clones, roughly 88% seen once. The germline gives CDR1 SEHNR, CDR2 FQNEAQ (reference sequence). This CDR3 has 16 residues. The V gene lost 1 base and the J gene lost 1 base, with 10 bases spanning the gap. J is TRBJ1-4 and V is TRBV7-9; D ambiguous. The sequence derives from a woman aged 45-65 years with acute or convalescent COVID-19. The sample was peripheral blood. CDR3 amino acids: CASSLGHTITNEKLFF. DNA for the CDR3: TGTGCCAGCAGCTTAGGGCATACGATAACTAATGAAAAACTGTTTTTT.